This entry concerns a single T cell receptor beta chain. As yet, its antigen is unknown. This record comes from a study of T cells in Graves' hyperthyroidism and ophthalmopathy. Study-wide findings and caveats: The model's output predicted ophthalmopathy at a median of roughly 6.9 months prior to onset.

Template material for amplifying TCR beta CDR3 regions consisted of RNA transcripts. HTBI primers drove first-round RT-PCR of the TCR CDR3. TCRdb passed the multiplex PCR reads through MiXCR, listing each CDR3 protein once. The table has approximately 510,000 distinct CDR3 sequences, over 45% seen once. Per germline, CDR1 SEHNR and CDR2 FQNEAQ (reference sequence). CDR3 length: 15 amino acids. Between the trimmed V and J ends, which lost 4 bases and 4 bases, there was a span of 16 bases. This TCR derives from an adult woman with Graves' disease, either hyperthyroidism or ophthalmopathy (not recorded which). This rearrangement joins TRBV7-9 to TRBJ1-1; D is possibly TRBD1 (5 bases). The specimen was peripheral blood or thyroid tissue (not recorded which). This CDR3 reads CASSSPGRRVTEAFF. DNA for the CDR3: TGTGCCAGCAGCTCTCCGGGACGGAGAGTCACTGAAGCTTTCTTT.